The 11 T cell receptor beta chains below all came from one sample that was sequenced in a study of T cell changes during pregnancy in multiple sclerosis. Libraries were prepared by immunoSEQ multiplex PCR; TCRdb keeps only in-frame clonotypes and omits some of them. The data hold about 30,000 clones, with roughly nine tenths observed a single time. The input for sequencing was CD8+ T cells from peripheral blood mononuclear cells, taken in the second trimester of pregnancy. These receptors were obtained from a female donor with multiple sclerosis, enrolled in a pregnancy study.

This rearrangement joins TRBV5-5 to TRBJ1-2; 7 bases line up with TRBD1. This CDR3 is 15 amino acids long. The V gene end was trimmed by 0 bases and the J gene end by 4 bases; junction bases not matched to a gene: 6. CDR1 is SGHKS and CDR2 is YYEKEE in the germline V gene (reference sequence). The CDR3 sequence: CASSLGQGVGYGYTF. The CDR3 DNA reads TGTGCCAGCAGCTTGGGCCAGGGGGTGGGCTATGGCTACACCTTC.

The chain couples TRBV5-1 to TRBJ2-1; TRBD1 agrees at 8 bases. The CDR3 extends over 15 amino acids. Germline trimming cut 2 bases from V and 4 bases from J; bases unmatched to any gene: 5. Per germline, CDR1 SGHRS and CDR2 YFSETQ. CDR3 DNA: TGCGCCAGCAGCTTAACCGGGACAGGATACAATGAGCAGTTCTTC. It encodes CASSLTGTGYNEQFF.

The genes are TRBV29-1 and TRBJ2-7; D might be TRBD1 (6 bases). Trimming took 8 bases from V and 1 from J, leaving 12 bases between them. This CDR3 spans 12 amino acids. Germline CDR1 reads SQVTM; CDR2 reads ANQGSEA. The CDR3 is CSFWDTSYEQYF. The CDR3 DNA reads TGCAGCTTCTGGGACACATCCTACGAGCAGTACTTC.

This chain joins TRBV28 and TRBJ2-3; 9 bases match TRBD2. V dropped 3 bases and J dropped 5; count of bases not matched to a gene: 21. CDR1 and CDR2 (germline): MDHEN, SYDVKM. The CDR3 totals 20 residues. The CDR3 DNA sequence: TGTGCCAGCAGTTTCGCCCCTCTCACTTTAGCGGGAGAAGGAGAAGATACGCAGTATTTT. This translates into CASSFAPLTLAGEGEDTQYF.

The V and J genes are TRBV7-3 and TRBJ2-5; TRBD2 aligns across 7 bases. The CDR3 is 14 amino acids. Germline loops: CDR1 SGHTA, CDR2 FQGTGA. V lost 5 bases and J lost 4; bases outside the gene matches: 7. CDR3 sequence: CASSPAGGGETQYF. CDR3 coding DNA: TGTGCCAGCAGCCCCGCCGGCGGGGGAGAGACCCAGTACTTC.

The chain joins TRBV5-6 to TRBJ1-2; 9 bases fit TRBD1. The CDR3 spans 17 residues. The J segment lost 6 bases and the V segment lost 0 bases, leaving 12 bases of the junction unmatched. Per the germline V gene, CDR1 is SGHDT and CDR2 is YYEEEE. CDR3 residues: CASSLETITGGADGYTF. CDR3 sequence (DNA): TGTGCCAGCAGCTTGGAGACTATCACAGGGGGCGCGGATGGCTACACCTTC.

The CDR3 sequence is CASSWAGGYEQYF. CDR3 coding DNA: TGTGCCAGCAGCTGGGCCGGGGGCTACGAGCAGTACTTC. The gene calls are TRBV6-5 and TRBJ2-7, with D possibly TRBD2 on 6 matching bases. From germline, CDR1 is MNHEY and CDR2 SVGAGI. This CDR3 contains 13 residues. V was trimmed by 6 bases and J by 3 bases, leaving 12 bases between them.

CDR3 in DNA: TGTGCCAGCAGCCCCAGGACAGGGTATTATGGCTACACCTTC. Protein product: CASSPRTGYYGYTF. V usage is TRBV11-1 and J usage is TRBJ1-2; 8 bases fit TRBD1. This CDR3 is 14 amino acids long. Trimming removed 5 bases from V and 5 bases from J; junction bases left unmatched: 7. Germline V lookup: CDR1 SGHAT, CDR2 FQDESV (reference sequence).

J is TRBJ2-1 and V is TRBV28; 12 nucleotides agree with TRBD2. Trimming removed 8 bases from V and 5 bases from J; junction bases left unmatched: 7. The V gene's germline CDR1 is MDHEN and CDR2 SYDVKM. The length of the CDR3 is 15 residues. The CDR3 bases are TGTGCCAGCCACTCGACTAGCGGGGGAGACAATGAGCAGTTCTTC. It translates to CASHSTSGGDNEQFF.

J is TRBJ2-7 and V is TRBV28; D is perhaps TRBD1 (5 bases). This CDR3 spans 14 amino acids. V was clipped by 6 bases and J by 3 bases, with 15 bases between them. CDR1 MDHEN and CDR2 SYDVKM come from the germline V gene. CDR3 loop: CASSSTGVSYEQYF. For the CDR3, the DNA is TGTGCCAGCAGCTCCACAGGCGTCAGCTACGAGCAGTACTTC. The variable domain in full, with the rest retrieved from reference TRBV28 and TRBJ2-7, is DVKVTQSSRYLVKRTGEKVFLECVQDMDHENMFWYRQDPGLGLRLIYFSYDVKMKEKGDIPEGYSVSREKKERFSLILESASTNQTSMYLCASSSTGVSYEQYFGPGTRLTVT.

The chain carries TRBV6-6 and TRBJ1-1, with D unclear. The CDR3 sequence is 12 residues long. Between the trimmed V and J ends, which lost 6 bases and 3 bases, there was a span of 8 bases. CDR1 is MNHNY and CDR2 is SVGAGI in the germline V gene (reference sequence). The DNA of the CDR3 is TGTGCCAGCAGCCGCGGCGACACTGAAGCTTTCTTT. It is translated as CASSRGDTEAFF.